The rows below give T cell receptor beta chains drawn from one sample of a study of response to subunit inactivated influenza vaccine. From the RT-PCR reads, TCRdb called clonotypes with MiXCR, one entry per CDR3 protein. The sample shows about 500,000 distinct CDR3 sequences, approximately 16% of them seen only once. The sequenced sample was CD4+ T cells sorted from PBMCs, obtained approximately 25 months after vaccination. The receptors derive from a man in his fifties or sixties who received an inactivated influenza vaccine. The CDR3 runs from the conserved cysteine through the conserved F or W. D genes are given only for firm matches. Clone size is stated in some rows and not others, as once, few, many or a class when expanded.

TRBJ1-6 | TRBV18 | - | - | CASSPQGSENSPLHF | TGTGCCAGCTCACCACAGGGATCGGAAAATTCACCCCTCCACTTT
TRBJ1-1 | TRBV5-1 | - | - | CASSLQTYGTVGGAFF | TGCGCCAGCAGCTTGCAAACCTACGGGACGGTGGGGGGAGCTTTCTTT
TRBJ2-1 | TRBV27 | - | TRBD1 | CASSLPPTGFGEQFF | TGTGCCAGCAGTTTGCCCCCGACAGGGTTTGGTGAGCAGTTCTTC
TRBJ2-2 | TRBV25-1 | few | - | CASSVLAHTGELFF | TGTGCCAGCAGTGTCCTAGCGCACACCGGGGAGCTGTTTTTT
TRBJ2-1 | TRBV7-3 | - | - | CASSYGGTYNEQFF | TGTGCCAGCAGCTACGGCGGGACGTACAATGAGCAGTTCTTC
TRBJ2-3 | TRBV10-3 | few | - | CAIRASGDTQYF | TGTGCCATCAGGGCCAGCGGGGATACGCAGTATTTT
TRBJ2-1 | TRBV11-3 | few | TRBD1 | CASSPGTGTGNTYNEQFF | TGTGCCAGCAGTCCCGGGACAGGGACCGGGAATACCTACAATGAGCAGTTCTTC
TRBJ1-2 | TRBV28 | - | - | CASSPPRGAFYGYTF | TGTGCCAGCAGTCCCCCCAGGGGCGCTTTCTATGGCTACACCTTC
TRBJ2-1 | TRBV7-3 | - | TRBD2 | CATSLAGENEQFF | TGTGCCACATCACTAGCGGGAGAAAATGAGCAGTTCTTC
TRBJ1-5 | TRBV20-1 | few | TRBD1 | CSAREPGGTGNQPQHF | TGCAGTGCTAGAGAACCGGGGGGGACAGGCAATCAGCCCCAGCATTTT
TRBJ2-7 | TRBV4-2 | - | TRBD1 | CASSQGLVVRDRAYEQYF | TGTGCCAGCAGCCAAGGGTTAGTAGTTCGGGACAGGGCCTACGAGCAGTACTTC
TRBJ2-5 | TRBV5-1 | many | TRBD2 | CASSFLAGETQYF | TGCGCCAGCAGCTTTCTAGCGGGGGAGACCCAGTACTTC
TRBJ1-1 | TRBV7-2 | few | TRBD1 | CASSPTGSETEAFF | TGTGCCAGCAGCCCGACAGGGTCGGAAACTGAAGCTTTCTTT
TRBJ2-1 | TRBV10-1 | - | - | CASSEQATINNEQFF | TGCGCCAGCAGTGAACAGGCGACGATAAACAATGAGCAGTTCTTC
TRBJ1-5 | TRBV12-3/TRBV12-4 | many | TRBD1 | CASSGQGRQPQHF | TGTGCCAGCAGCGGACAGGGAAGGCAGCCCCAGCATTTT
TRBJ1-1 | TRBV12-3/TRBV12-4 | - | TRBD1 | CASILDRGDVTEAFF | TGTGCCAGCATCCTCGACAGGGGGGATGTCACTGAAGCTTTCTTT
TRBJ1-1 | TRBV25-1 | few | - | CASSEYAYTEAFF | TGTGCCAGCAGTGAATACGCGTACACTGAAGCTTTCTTT
TRBJ1-1 | TRBV29-1 | few | - | CSVERGGKTEAFF | TGCAGCGTTGAACGGGGGGGTAAGACTGAAGCTTTCTTT
TRBJ2-2 | TRBV29-1 | few | - | CSVRVRPNTGELFF | TGCAGCGTTCGCGTCAGACCGAACACCGGGGAGCTGTTTTTT
TRBJ2-3 | TRBV7-2 | few | TRBD2 | CASSTGTTFTDTQYF | TGTGCCAGCAGCACCGGGACTACGTTCACAGATACGCAGTATTTT
TRBJ1-5 | TRBV6-1 | - | - | CASSVSRNQPQHF | TGTGCCAGCAGTGTCAGTCGCAATCAGCCCCAGCATTTT
TRBJ2-5 | TRBV3-1 | few | - | CASSQAGVWETQYF | TGTGCCAGCAGCCAAGCGGGGGTTTGGGAGACCCAGTACTTC
TRBJ2-6 | TRBV2 | few | - | CASGGASGANVLTF | TGTGCCAGCGGGGGAGCCTCTGGGGCCAACGTCCTGACTTTC
TRBJ1-1 | TRBV20-1 | - | - | CSAKGQGAYTEAFF | TGCAGTGCCAAAGGCCAGGGCGCCTACACTGAAGCTTTCTTT
TRBJ2-3 | TRBV19 | - | TRBD2 | CASSPGSGRAEADTQYF | TGTGCCAGTAGTCCGGGCAGCGGGAGGGCCGAAGCAGATACGCAGTATTTT
TRBJ1-1 | TRBV29-1 | - | - | CSVEGGRGVEAFF | TGCAGCGTTGAGGGGGGGCGAGGAGTTGAAGCTTTCTTT
TRBJ1-4 | TRBV12-3/TRBV12-4 | few | - | CASSPSTGDEKLFF | TGTGCCAGCAGTCCATCCACAGGAGATGAAAAACTGTTTTTT
TRBJ1-1 | TRBV18 | many | - | CASSGTEAFF | TGTGCCAGCTCAGGCACTGAAGCTTTCTTT
TRBJ1-2 | TRBV7-9 | many | - | CASRVAGRRANYGYTF | TGTGCCAGCAGGGTAGCGGGTAGGAGAGCTAACTATGGCTACACCTTC